These 14 T cell receptor beta chains were sequenced from one sample in a study of human T cells and chemical hapten exposure. One entry per CDR3 protein, called by TCRdb with MiXCR from the RACE reads. The data show roughly 53,000 distinct CDR3 sequences, with 8% to 10% seen just once and 15% to 20% held by the top ten. The time point was: patch test 3, about 24 weeks after DPC sensitization. As to treatment: therapeutic diphenylcyclopropenone sensitization with weekly scalp DPC. The sequencing here drew on whole blood, taken in connection with sensitization to the hapten diphenylcyclopropenone (DPC). The receptor source for this set is a middle-aged woman with alopecia areata. Some clones in this sample may be carry-over from other donors' samples.

J is TRBJ1-1 and V is TRBV13; D may be TRBD1 (5 bases). The CDR3 length is 15 residues. Per germline, CDR1 PRHDT and CDR2 FYEKMQ (reference sequence). V was trimmed by 0 bases and J by 1 base, leaving 9 bases between them. This chain's CDR3 is CASSLGAGTNTEAFF. DNA of the CDR3: TGTGCCAGCAGCTTAGGGGCAGGGACGAACACTGAAGCTTTCTTT.

V is TRBV7-2 and J is TRBJ1-1; D is unclear. V was cut by 5 bases and J by 4 bases, with 14 bases left in between. Germline V gene data show CDR1 as SGHTA and CDR2 as FQGNSA. This CDR3 contains 14 residues. As DNA, the CDR3 is TGTGCCAGCAGCCGTCAAAACGAAGGCACTGAAGCTTTCTTT. Amino acids: CASSRQNEGTEAFF.

Ten or more counts support this clonotype. The rearrangement links TRBV18 to TRBJ2-7; no reliable D call. Germline V gene lookup returns CDR1 KGHSH and CDR2 LQKENI. CDR3 length: 14 amino acids. The ends were cut back, 4 bases at V and 0 bases at J, with 10 bases in the middle. The CDR3 loop reads CASSHYASSYEQYF. The CDR3, as DNA: TGTGCCAGCTCACATTACGCCAGCTCCTACGAGCAGTACTTC.

This clonotype was found a few times. The genes are TRBV12-3 or TRBV12-4 and TRBJ2-7; 8 bases match TRBD2. V gave up 1 base and J gave up 3 bases; unmatched junction bases: 2. The CDR3 contains 14 residues. The CDR3 loop is CASSLVRGVYEQYF. The DNA for the CDR3 is TGTGCCAGCAGTTTAGTGCGGGGGGTCTACGAGCAGTACTTC.

The table lists this clonotype with a few counts. The chain links TRBV5-1 to TRBJ1-2; D ambiguous. V lost 0 bases and J lost 0, with 3 bases in between. This CDR3 is 13 amino acids long. Germline V lookup: CDR1 SGHRS, CDR2 YFSETQ. CDR3 sequence: CASSLDSNYGYTF. CDR3 nucleotide sequence: TGCGCCAGCAGCTTGGACTCTAACTATGGCTACACCTTC. The full variable domain, completed using reference TRBV5-1 and TRBJ1-2, is KAGVTQTPRYLIKTRGQQVTLSCSPISGHRSVSWYQQTPGQGLQFLFEYFSETQRNKGNFPGRFSGRQFSNSRSEMNVSTLELGDSALYLCASSLDSNYGYTFGSGTRLTVV.

This clonotype was counted between two and nine times. The gene calls are TRBV4-3 and TRBJ2-7; 7 positions agree with TRBD2. Losses at the gene ends were 0 bases for V and 5 bases for J; bases not matched to a gene: 7. The CDR3 runs to 15 residues. CDR1 LGHNA and CDR2 YSLEER come from the germline V gene. The CDR3 protein is CASSQDPRTRDEQYF. In nucleotides, the CDR3 is TGCGCCAGCAGCCAAGACCCCCGGACTAGGGACGAGCAGTACTTC.

This clonotype has a handful of counts. The rearrangement uses TRBV7-3 and TRBJ1-1, with no clear D. V lost 5 bases and J 0 bases, leaving 10 bases between the germline ends. Per the germline V gene, CDR1 is SGHTA and CDR2 is FQGTGA. The CDR3 loop spans 14 amino acids. The CDR3 region is CASSPIDMNTEAFF. CDR3 sequence (DNA): TGTGCCAGCAGCCCCATAGACATGAACACTGAAGCTTTCTTT.

The CDR3 bases are TGCAGTGCTAGAGATACGAGCGGCAACTCTGGGGCCAACGTCCTGACTTTC. Amino acids: CSARDTSGNSGANVLTF. The chain employs TRBV20-1 and TRBJ2-6; D may be TRBD2 (5 bases). The length of the CDR3 is 17 residues. V was shortened by 0 bases and J by 0 bases, with 12 bases between the two germline ends. CDR1 is DFQATT and CDR2 is SNEGSKA in the germline V gene (reference sequence).

V gene TRBV2 combines with J gene TRBJ1-2; TRBD1 agrees at 7 bases. V shed 3 bases and J 2 bases; nucleotides not matched to a gene: 0. Germline V CDR1 and CDR2: SNHLY, FYNNEI. This CDR3 has 13 residues. The CDR3 coding sequence is TGTGCCAGCAGTGAGACAGGGAACTATGGCTACACCTTC. It specifies CASSETGNYGYTF.

In this sample, this clonotype turned up a few times. This chain links TRBV18 with TRBJ1-5; D gene ambiguous. The germline CDR1 and CDR2 sequences are KGHSH and LQKENI. This CDR3 contains 16 residues. Trimming took 5 bases from V and 2 from J, leaving 16 bases between them. The CDR3 DNA reads as TGTGCCAGCTCAGAGGTCGTGACAACGGGCAATCAGCCCCAGCATTTT. It yields the protein CASSEVVTTGNQPQHF.

The chain links TRBV7-8 to TRBJ1-4; no clear D gene. CDR3 length equals 15 residues. V gave up 5 bases and J gave up 4 bases, with 14 bases separating them. The germline CDR1 and CDR2 sequences are SGHVS and FQNEAQ. Here the CDR3 DNA reads TGTGCCAGCAGCCCAAGTGGAGGGCTTAATGAAAAACTGTTTTTT. It codes for CASSPSGGLNEKLFF.

This clonotype has ten or more counts. This chain uses TRBV24-1 with TRBJ1-4; TRBD1 matches at 12 bases. The CDR3 length is 16 residues. Looked up from germline, CDR1 is KGHDR and CDR2 is SFDVKD. V lost 4 bases, J lost 8 bases, and 7 bases stayed unmatched. CDR3 sequence (DNA): TGTGCCACCAGTGAGACCGGGACAGGGGGCAGAGAAAAACTGTTTTTT. Translated, it gives CATSETGTGGREKLFF.

The chain has TRBV12-3 or TRBV12-4 and TRBJ2-3, with 9 positions matching TRBD2. The CDR3 covers 14 residues. Unmatched junction bases numbered 7, after V lost 7 bases and J lost 5 bases. This CDR3 reads CASTVAGVGDTQYF. CDR3 bases: TGTGCCAGCACGGTAGCGGGGGTCGGAGATACGCAGTATTTT.

This chain joins TRBV27 and TRBJ2-7; 7 bases agree with TRBD1. V was pared by 0 bases and J by 5 bases, with 1 base of the junction left unmatched. Per germline, CDR1 MNHEY and CDR2 SMNVEV (reference sequence). The length of the CDR3 is 13 residues. The CDR3 protein is CASSLSGTDEQYF. The DNA of the CDR3 is TGTGCCAGCAGTTTATCCGGGACAGACGAGCAGTACTTC.